The 22 T cell receptor beta chains listed next were all sequenced from one sample in a study of spatial heterogeneity in lung cancer. Time point described: sample taken at primary tumor resection. Whole RNA came from tumor, nontumor lung or frozen PBMC and was sequenced without being sorted. A single record per CDR3 protein comes from TCRdb applying MiXCR to the 5' RACE reads. The sample holds roughly 39,000 distinct CDR3 sequences; 6.5% to 9% are singletons and the top ten take 25% to 35%. The source was PBMCs, collected at surgery. These TCRs come from a male donor with early-stage non-small cell lung cancer.

V and J are TRBV24-1 and TRBJ2-5; D is undetermined. From germline, CDR1 is KGHDR and CDR2 SFDVKD. The CDR3 covers 13 residues. V was trimmed by 2 bases and J by 4 bases, leaving 7 bases between them. The CDR3: CATSDSWGETQYF. In DNA form, the CDR3 reads TGTGCCACCAGTGATTCGTGGGGAGAGACCCAGTACTTC.

The chain combines TRBV6-5 with TRBJ1-3; the D is unclear. Germline V gene lookup returns CDR1 MNHEY and CDR2 SVGAGI. V was trimmed by 2 bases and J by 0 bases, leaving 14 bases between them. CDR3 length: 17 residues. CDR3 sequence reads: CASSYAPTFSSGNTIYF. The DNA of the CDR3 is TGTGCCAGCAGTTACGCCCCTACCTTCAGCTCTGGAAACACCATATATTTT.

This clonotype was seen repeatedly, ten times or more. The chain combines TRBV6-2 or TRBV6-3 with TRBJ1-1; D is perhaps TRBD1 (5 bases). Germline V gene data show CDR1 as MNHEY and CDR2 as SVGEGT. The CDR3 runs 14 residues. With 1 base removed from V and 4 bases from J, the gap between germline ends came to 10 bases. CDR3 in DNA: TGTGCCAGCAGTTACTGGGGGGGAAGCACTGAAGCTTTCTTT. Translating it yields CASSYWGGSTEAFF.

The rearrangement uses TRBV7-2 and TRBJ1-2; D perhaps matches TRBD1 (5 bases). With 1 base removed from V and 2 bases from J, the gap between germline ends came to 11 bases. Germline CDR1 is SGHTA and CDR2 is FQGNSA. CDR3 length: 15 amino acids. The CDR3 loop is CASSLELGANYGYTF. The CDR3 DNA sequence: TGTGCCAGCAGCTTAGAGTTAGGGGCCAACTATGGCTACACCTTC.

The V gene is TRBV20-1, the J gene TRBJ2-5; D call uncertain. Germline CDR1 DFQATT, CDR2 SNEGSKA (reference sequence). The V gene lost 0 bases and the J gene lost 9 bases, with 11 bases spanning the gap. The CDR3 length is 12 residues. The CDR3 loop reads CSARDGLMAQYF. The DNA for the CDR3 is TGCAGTGCTAGAGATGGGCTTATGGCCCAGTACTTC.

This clonotype was counted at least ten times. V is TRBV4-3 and J is TRBJ2-1; weak D call: TRBD2 (5 bases). This CDR3 has 14 residues. Per the germline V gene, CDR1 is LGHNA and CDR2 is YSLEER. V was trimmed by 2 bases and J by 3 bases, leaving 8 bases between them. CDR3 coding DNA: TGCGCCAGCAGCCAAAACCGGGACTACAATGAGCAGTTCTTC. This encodes CASSQNRDYNEQFF.

The chain joins TRBV18 to TRBJ2-1; TRBD1 matches 7 bases. The CDR3 consists of 15 residues. Germline CDR1 KGHSH, CDR2 LQKENI. V was clipped by 6 bases and J by 5 bases; unmatched bases: 10. CDR3 protein: CASSRSTGDNNEQFF. CDR3 nucleotide sequence: TGTGCCAGCTCCCGTTCTACAGGGGACAACAATGAGCAGTTCTTC. The full variable domain, its missing parts supplied by reference TRBV18 and TRBJ2-1, is NAGVMQNPRHLVRRRGQEARLRCSPMKGHSHVYWYRQLPEEGLKFMVYLQKENIIDESGMPKERFSAEFPKEGPSILRIQQVVRGDSAAYFCASSRSTGDNNEQFFGPGTRLTVL.

This clonotype was seen more than once but under ten times. This chain connects TRBV10-3 to TRBJ2-5; possibly TRBD1 for D (6 bases). V was cut by 4 bases and J by 2 bases, with 14 bases left in between. CDR3 length: 15 amino acids. Looked up from germline, CDR1 is ENHRY and CDR2 is SYGVKD. The CDR3 bases are TGTGCCATCAGTGGGGGGCCAGCGATTCAAGAGACCCAGTACTTC. The encoded protein is CAISGGPAIQETQYF.

This clonotype was seen more than once but under ten times. The V call is TRBV4-1, the J call TRBJ2-2; 7 bases agree with TRBD2. The trim removed 3 bases at V and 6 bases at J, leaving 10 bases unmatched. Germline CDR1 MGHRA, CDR2 YSYEKL. The CDR3 has 16 residues. The CDR3 is CASSQTHAGDPGELFF. For the CDR3, the DNA is TGCGCCAGCAGCCAGACTCACGCGGGGGACCCCGGGGAGCTGTTTTTT.

The rearrangement joins TRBV11-1 to TRBJ1-6; D is unclear. The CDR3 has 16 residues. The germline V gene has CDR1 SGHAT and CDR2 FQDESV (reference sequence). Trimming cost V 4 bases and J 4 bases, with 14 bases left between them. The CDR3 sequence is CASSSPAGTYNSPLHF. CDR3 nucleotides: TGTGCCAGCAGCTCACCCGCGGGAACGTATAATTCACCCCTCCACTTT.

This clonotype was found many times. The rearrangement joins TRBV6-5 to TRBJ2-2; possibly TRBD1 for D (7 bases). The CDR3 runs to 19 residues. Germline V gene sequence: CDR1 MNHEY, CDR2 SVGAGI. With 7 bases removed from V and 0 bases from J, the gap between germline ends came to 24 bases. The CDR3 sequence is CASNNLFPGGSTNTGELFF. CDR3 nucleotide sequence: TGTGCCAGCAACAACCTCTTCCCAGGGGGGTCCACGAACACCGGGGAGCTGTTTTTT.

This clonotype was counted at least ten times. The chain has TRBV6-2 or TRBV6-3 and TRBJ2-5, with D possibly being TRBD2 (5 bases). The V gene lost 2 bases and the J gene lost 0 bases, with 13 bases spanning the gap. Germline loops: CDR1 MNHEY, CDR2 SVGEGT. CDR3 length: 16 amino acids. CDR3 loop: CASSYSSARNQETQYF. The CDR3 DNA follows: TGTGCCAGCAGTTACAGTAGCGCCCGGAACCAAGAGACCCAGTACTTC.

The rearrangement uses TRBV6-5 and TRBJ2-3, with D unclear. Germline V gene lookup returns CDR1 MNHEY and CDR2 SVGAGI. V gave up 0 bases and J gave up 6 bases, with 16 bases separating them. The CDR3 sequence is 16 residues long. The CDR3 is CASSYSTEPYGDTQYF. The CDR3 nucleotides read TGTGCCAGCAGTTACTCTACGGAGCCCTACGGGGATACGCAGTATTTT.

This clonotype appeared a few times. The chain employs TRBV4-3 and TRBJ2-1; 9 nucleotides match TRBD1. V was pared by 0 bases and J by 6 bases, with 6 bases of the junction left unmatched. Germline CDR1 and CDR2: LGHNA and YSLEER. This CDR3 is 16 amino acids long. The CDR3: CASSQDLRQGGNEQFF. CDR3 nucleotide sequence: TGCGCCAGCAGCCAAGATTTACGACAGGGGGGCAATGAGCAGTTCTTC.

This clonotype was counted a few times. The chain joins TRBV10-3 to TRBJ1-5; 7 nucleotides agree with TRBD1. Trimming at V came to 0 bases and at J to 4 bases, leaving 6 bases not matched to a gene. CDR1 is ENHRY, CDR2 SYGVKD, per germline. The CDR3 has 16 amino acids. This chain's CDR3 is CAISESATGLNQPQHF. In DNA, the CDR3 is TGTGCCATCAGTGAGTCGGCGACAGGGCTTAATCAGCCCCAGCATTTT.

The CDR3 region is CASSLGTKTNIQYF. In nucleotides, the CDR3 is TGTGCCAGCAGTTTAGGGACTAAGACAAACATTCAGTACTTC. The chain uses TRBV12-3 or TRBV12-4 and TRBJ2-4; a possible D gene is TRBD2 (6 bases). The V and J ends lost 1 base and 6 bases respectively, with 10 bases between them. CDR3 length: 14 residues.

The table lists this clonotype with many counts. This rearrangement joins TRBV30 to TRBJ2-3; possibly TRBD1 or TRBD2 for D (7 bases each). Germline V CDR1 and CDR2: GTSNPN, SVGIG (reference sequence). The CDR3 covers 16 residues. V was shortened by 4 bases and J by 2 bases, with 19 bases between the two germline ends. The CDR3 region has the DNA TGTGCCTGGACCGGGGAGGGACAGAGTCTCACAGATACGCAGTATTTT. Translated, it gives CAWTGEGQSLTDTQYF.

The chain couples TRBV10-3 to TRBJ2-2; 8 bases line up with TRBD1. CDR1 is ENHRY, CDR2 SYGVKD, per germline. The CDR3 sequence is 15 residues long. J lost 5 bases, V lost 3 bases, and 5 bases had no gene match. CDR3 DNA: TGTGCCATCAGTGAATCGGGACAGGCGACCGGGGAGCTGTTTTTT. Translating gives CAISESGQATGELFF.

In this sample, this clonotype turned up a few times. This chain links TRBV12-3 or TRBV12-4 with TRBJ1-4; 7 bases map to TRBD1. Trimming removed 6 bases from V and 8 bases from J; junction bases left unmatched: 12. This CDR3 is 15 amino acids long. The CDR3 protein is CASREQGSSKEKLFF. CDR3 nucleotides: TGTGCCAGCAGAGAACAGGGGTCGTCCAAGGAAAAACTGTTTTTT.

The CDR3 protein is CASTPQGPNYGYTF. The CDR3 DNA follows: TGTGCCAGCACCCCACAGGGACCAAACTATGGCTACACCTTC. J is TRBJ1-2 and V is TRBV6-6; maybe TRBD1 (6 bases). Trimming pared 7 bases from V and 2 bases from J, leaving 14 bases between. Germline lookup yields CDR1 MNHNY and CDR2 SVGAGI (reference sequence). The CDR3 spans 14 residues.

Ten or more counts support this clonotype. The chain carries TRBV29-1 and TRBJ1-2, with D possibly TRBD1 on 5 matching bases. With 2 bases removed from V and 5 bases from J, the gap between germline ends came to 15 bases. Germline CDR1 reads SQVTM; CDR2 reads ANQGSEA. This CDR3 is 14 amino acids long. The CDR3 reads CSVEFDGTEYGYTF. The CDR3 nucleotides are TGCAGCGTTGAATTTGACGGGACGGAGTATGGCTACACCTTC.

This clonotype occurred many times. The chain links TRBV28 to TRBJ2-7; 11 bases fit TRBD1. This CDR3 is built from 14 residues. Trimming removed 5 bases from V and 7 bases from J; junction bases left unmatched: 7. Looked up from germline, CDR1 is MDHEN and CDR2 is SYDVKM. CDR3 coding DNA: TGTGCCAGCAGTCCAGCGGACAGGGGGCCGGAGCAGTACGTC. This gives the protein CASSPADRGPEQYV.